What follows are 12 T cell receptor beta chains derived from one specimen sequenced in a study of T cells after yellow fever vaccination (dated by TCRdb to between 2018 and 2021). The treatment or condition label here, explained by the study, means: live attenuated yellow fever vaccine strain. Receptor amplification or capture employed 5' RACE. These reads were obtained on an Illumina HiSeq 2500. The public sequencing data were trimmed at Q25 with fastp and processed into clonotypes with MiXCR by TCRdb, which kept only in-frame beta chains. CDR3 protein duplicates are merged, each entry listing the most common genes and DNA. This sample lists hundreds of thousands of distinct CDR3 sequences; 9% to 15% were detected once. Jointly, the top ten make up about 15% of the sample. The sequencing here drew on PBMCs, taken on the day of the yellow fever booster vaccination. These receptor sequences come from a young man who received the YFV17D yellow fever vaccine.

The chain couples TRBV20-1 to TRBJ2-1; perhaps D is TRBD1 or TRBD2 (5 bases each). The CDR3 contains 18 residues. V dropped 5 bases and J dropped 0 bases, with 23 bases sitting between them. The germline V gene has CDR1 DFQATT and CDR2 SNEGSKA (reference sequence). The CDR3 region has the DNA TGCAGTGCTGGGACCTGGGAGAGCGCCACGAACTCCTACAATGAGCAGTTCTTC. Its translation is CSAGTWESATNSYNEQFF.

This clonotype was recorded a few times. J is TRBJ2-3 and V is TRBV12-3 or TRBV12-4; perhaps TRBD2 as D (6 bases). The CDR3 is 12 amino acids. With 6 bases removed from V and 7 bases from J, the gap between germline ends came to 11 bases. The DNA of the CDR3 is TGTGCCAGCAGACGGGAGAGGTATACGCAGTATTTT. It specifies CASRRERYTQYF.

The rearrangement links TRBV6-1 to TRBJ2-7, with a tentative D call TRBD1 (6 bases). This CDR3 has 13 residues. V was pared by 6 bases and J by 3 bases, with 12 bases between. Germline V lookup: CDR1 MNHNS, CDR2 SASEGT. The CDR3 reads CASRLTGRYEQYF. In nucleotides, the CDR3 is TGTGCCAGCAGGCTGACAGGCCGCTACGAGCAGTACTTC.

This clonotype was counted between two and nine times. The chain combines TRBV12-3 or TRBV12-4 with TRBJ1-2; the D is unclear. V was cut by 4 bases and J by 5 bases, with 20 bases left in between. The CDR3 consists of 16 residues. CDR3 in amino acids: CASSSRLTSFGYGYTF. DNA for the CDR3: TGTGCCAGCAGTTCCCGATTGACCTCTTTCGGATATGGCTACACCTTC.

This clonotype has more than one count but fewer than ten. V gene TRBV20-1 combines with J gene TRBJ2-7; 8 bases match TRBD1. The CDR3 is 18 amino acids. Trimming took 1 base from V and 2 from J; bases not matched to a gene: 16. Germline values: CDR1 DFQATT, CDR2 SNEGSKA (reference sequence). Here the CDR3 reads CSARVRRLTGVSPYEQYF. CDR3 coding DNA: TGCAGTGCTAGAGTTCGCCGCTTGACAGGGGTCAGTCCCTACGAGCAGTACTTC.

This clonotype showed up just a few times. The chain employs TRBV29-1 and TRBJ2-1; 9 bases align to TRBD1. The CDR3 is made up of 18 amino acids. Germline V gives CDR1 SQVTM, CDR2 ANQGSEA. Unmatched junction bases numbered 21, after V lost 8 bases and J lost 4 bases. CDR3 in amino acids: CSLAGTGSPGGHYNEQFF. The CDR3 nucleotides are TGCAGCTTAGCCGGGACAGGGAGCCCGGGAGGACATTACAATGAGCAGTTCTTC.

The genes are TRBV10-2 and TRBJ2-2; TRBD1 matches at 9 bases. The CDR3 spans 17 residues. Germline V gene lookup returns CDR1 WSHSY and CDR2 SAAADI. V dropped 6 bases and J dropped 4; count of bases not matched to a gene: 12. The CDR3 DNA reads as TGCGCCAGCAGGAATGGGCGCGGGACAGGGTCCACCGGGGAGCTGTTTTTT. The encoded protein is CASRNGRGTGSTGELFF.

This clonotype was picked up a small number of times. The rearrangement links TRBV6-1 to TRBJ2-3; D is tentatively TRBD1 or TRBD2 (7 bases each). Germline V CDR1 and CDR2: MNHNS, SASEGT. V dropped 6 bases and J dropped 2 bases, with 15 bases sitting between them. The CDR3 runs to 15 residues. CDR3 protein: CASSGQGGTTDTQYF. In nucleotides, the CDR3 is TGTGCCAGCAGCGGGCAGGGGGGGACCACAGATACGCAGTATTTT.

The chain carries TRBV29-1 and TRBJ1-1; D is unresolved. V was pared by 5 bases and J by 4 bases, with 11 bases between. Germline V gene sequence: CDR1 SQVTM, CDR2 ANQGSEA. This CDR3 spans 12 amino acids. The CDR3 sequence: CSVNVGVTEAFF. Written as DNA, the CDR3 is TGCAGCGTTAATGTTGGGGTCACTGAAGCTTTCTTT.

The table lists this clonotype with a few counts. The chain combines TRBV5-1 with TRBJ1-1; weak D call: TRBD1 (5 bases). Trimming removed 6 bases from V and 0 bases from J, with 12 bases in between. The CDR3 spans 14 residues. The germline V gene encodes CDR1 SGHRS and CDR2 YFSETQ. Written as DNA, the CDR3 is TGCGCCAGCAACCAAGGGACGCTGAACACTGAAGCTTTCTTT. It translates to CASNQGTLNTEAFF.

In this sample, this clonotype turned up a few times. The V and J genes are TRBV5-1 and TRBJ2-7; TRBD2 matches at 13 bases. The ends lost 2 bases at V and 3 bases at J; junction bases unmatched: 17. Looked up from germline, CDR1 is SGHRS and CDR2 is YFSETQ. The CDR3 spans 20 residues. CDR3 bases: TGCGCCAGCAGCTTAGCTCGGGGGGCGCGGACTAGCGGGAGTAACTACGAGCAGTACTTC. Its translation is CASSLARGARTSGSNYEQYF.

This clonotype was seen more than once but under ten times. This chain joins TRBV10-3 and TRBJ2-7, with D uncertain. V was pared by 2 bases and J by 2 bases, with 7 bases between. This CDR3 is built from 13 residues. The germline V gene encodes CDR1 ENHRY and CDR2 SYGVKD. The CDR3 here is CAISERSTYEQYF. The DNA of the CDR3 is TGTGCCATCAGTGAGAGGTCGACCTACGAGCAGTACTTC.